There are a few counts of the clone carrying this TCR beta chain. The antigen remains undetermined. Germline V gene sequence: CDR1 GTSNPN, CDR2 SVGIG (reference sequence). V dropped 0 bases and J dropped 0; count of bases not matched to a gene: 9. CDR3 length equals 17 residues. The data belong to a study of T cell responses to AZD1222 COVID-19 vaccine. This table comes from immunoSEQ multiplex PCR, and its TCRdb copy is limited to in-frame clones, with some not included. The sample carries around 120,000 clones, approximately 91% recorded once. General study points: White British people made up most donors, females outnumbered males, and clonal diversity was possibly underestimated. Repertoire sampling occurred only after the peak T cell response.

The origin of this receptor is an adult in good health. Sequences were derived from peripheral blood, sampled on day 0 of AZD1222 vaccination. The V and J genes are TRBV30 and TRBJ1-2; 8 positions agree with TRBD1. The CDR3: CAWSVGTGHSTNYGYTF. CDR3 bases: TGTGCCTGGAGTGTAGGGACAGGACATTCTACTAACTATGGCTACACCTTC.